The subject of this entry is one T cell receptor (beta chain). Assay: immunoSEQ multiplex PCR; the TCRdb copy retains only in-frame clones and omits some. This table has 250,000 to 350,000 clones, almost 90% appearing once. These data originate in a study of blood T cell repertoires in COVID-19. Background on the study: Samples representing acute and convalescent COVID-19 were sourced from the United States, Italy and Spain.

Participants were aged about 18 to 95 years, lived in 24 US areas, and enrolled virtually. Cohorts were determined from participant-reported clinical history. V lost 5 bases to trimming and J lost 6 bases, with 13 bases between them. The CDR3 has 13 residues. The germline V gene has CDR1 SEHNR and CDR2 FQNEAQ (reference sequence). This chain links TRBV7-9 with TRBJ1-1; a possible D gene is TRBD1 (5 bases). The origin of this receptor is a young woman with acute COVID-19. Sequenced: PBMCs or T cells enriched from blood (not recorded which). The CDR3, as DNA: TGTGCCAGCAGCCTAGGGTCGGGGGCTGAAGCTTTCTTT. It codes for CASSLGSGAEAFF.